This T cell receptor (beta chain) was retrieved from a study of tissue T cells after allogeneic stem cell transplantation. At the level of the study: Pathologist review favored tissue samples showing histologically apparent lymphocytes. Study results and limitations: Blood and spleen captured only part of the tissue TCR repertoire.

This clone was observed a single time. What it recognizes is unknown. Comparators without hematopoietic cell transplant had other cancers, at least five gastrointestinal samples, and no known gastrointestinal disease. CDR3 length equals 17 residues. Germline trimming cut 5 bases from V and 2 bases from J; bases unmatched to any gene: 13. The germline V gene has CDR1 KGHDR and CDR2 SFDVKD. Sequencing of TCRbeta CDR3 at survey depth gave sequences and template counts. Sequencing was performed with immunoSEQ multiplex PCR; in TCRdb, only in-frame clones are kept and a portion is missing. The repertoire holds some 1,600 clones, 73% seen once, with around 12% in the top ten.

This TCR was sampled from a woman aged 18-49 years with breast cancer. The sequences come from esophagus tissue, collected at autopsy. V usage is TRBV24-1 and J usage is TRBJ2-5; 7 bases are shared with TRBD1. Here the CDR3 DNA reads TGTGCCACCAGTGTACCTTTAGCTGGGACAGCTCAAGAGACCCAGTACTTC. It codes for CATSVPLAGTAQETQYF.